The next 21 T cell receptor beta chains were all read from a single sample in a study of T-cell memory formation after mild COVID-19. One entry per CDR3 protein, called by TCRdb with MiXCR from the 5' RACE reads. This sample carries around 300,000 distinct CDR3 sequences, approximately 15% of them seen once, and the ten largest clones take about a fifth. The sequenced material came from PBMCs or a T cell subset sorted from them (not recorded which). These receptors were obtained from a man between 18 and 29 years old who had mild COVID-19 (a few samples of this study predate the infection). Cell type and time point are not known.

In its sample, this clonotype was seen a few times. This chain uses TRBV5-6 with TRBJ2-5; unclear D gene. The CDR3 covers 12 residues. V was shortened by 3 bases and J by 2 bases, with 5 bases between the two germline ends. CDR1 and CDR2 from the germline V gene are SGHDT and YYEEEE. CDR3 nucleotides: TGTGCCAGCAGCTCCCTGCAAGAGACCCAGTACTTC. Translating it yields CASSSLQETQYF.

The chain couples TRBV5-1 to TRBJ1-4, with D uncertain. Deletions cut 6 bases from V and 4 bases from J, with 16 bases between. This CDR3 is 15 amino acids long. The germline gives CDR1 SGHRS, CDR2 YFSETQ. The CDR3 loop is CASTNRAGSNEKLFF. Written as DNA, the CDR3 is TGCGCCAGCACCAACCGGGCCGGGAGTAATGAAAAACTGTTTTTT.

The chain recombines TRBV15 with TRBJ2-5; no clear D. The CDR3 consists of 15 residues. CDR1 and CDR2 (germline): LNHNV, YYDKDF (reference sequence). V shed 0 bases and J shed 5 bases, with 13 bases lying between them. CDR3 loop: CATSRDHSSRETQYF. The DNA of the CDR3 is TGTGCCACCAGCAGAGATCACTCCAGCCGGGAGACCCAGTACTTC.

CDR3 sequence: CASSRTEGGTEAFF. The CDR3 DNA is TGTGCCAGCAGCCGTACCGAGGGCGGGACTGAAGCTTTCTTT. The chain couples TRBV12-3 or TRBV12-4 to TRBJ1-1; D is ambiguous. CDR3 length equals 14 residues. V was trimmed by 6 bases and J by 5 bases, leaving 16 bases between them.

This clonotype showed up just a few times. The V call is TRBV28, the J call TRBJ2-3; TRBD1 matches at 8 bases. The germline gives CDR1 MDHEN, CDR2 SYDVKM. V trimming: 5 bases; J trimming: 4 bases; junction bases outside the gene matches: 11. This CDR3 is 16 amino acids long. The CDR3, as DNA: TGTGCCAGCAGTCATCCCCCCGGGACAGGAGCAGATACGCAGTATTTT. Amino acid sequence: CASSHPPGTGADTQYF.

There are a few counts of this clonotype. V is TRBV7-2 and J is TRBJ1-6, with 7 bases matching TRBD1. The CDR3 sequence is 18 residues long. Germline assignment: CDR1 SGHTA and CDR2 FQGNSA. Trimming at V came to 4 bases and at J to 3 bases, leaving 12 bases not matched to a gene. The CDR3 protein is CASSSSRQGLRYNSPLHF. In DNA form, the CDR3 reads TGTGCCAGCAGCTCTTCGAGACAGGGCCTTCGCTATAATTCACCCCTCCACTTT. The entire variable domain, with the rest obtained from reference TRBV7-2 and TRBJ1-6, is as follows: GAGVSQSPSNKVTEKGKDVELRCDPISGHTALYWYRQSLGQGLEFLIYFQGNSAPDKSGLPSDRFSAERTGGSVSTLTIQRTQQEDSAVYLCASSSSRQGLRYNSPLHFGNGTRLTVT.

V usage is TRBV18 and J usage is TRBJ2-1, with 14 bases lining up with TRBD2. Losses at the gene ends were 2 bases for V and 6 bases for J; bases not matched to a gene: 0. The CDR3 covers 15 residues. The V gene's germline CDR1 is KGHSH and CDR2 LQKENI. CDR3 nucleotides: TGTGCCAGCTCACCAGGACTAGCGGGGGGCAATGAGCAGTTCTTC. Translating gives CASSPGLAGGNEQFF.

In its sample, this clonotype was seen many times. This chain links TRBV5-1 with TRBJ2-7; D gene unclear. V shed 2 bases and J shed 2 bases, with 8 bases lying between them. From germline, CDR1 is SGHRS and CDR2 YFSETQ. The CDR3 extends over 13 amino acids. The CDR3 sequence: CASSFGPTYEQYV. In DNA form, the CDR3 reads TGCGCCAGCAGCTTTGGGCCCACCTACGAGCAGTACGTC.

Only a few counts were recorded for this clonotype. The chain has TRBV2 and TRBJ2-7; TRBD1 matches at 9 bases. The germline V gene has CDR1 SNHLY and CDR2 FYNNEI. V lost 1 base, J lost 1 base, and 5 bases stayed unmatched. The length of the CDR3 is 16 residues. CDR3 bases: TGTGCCAGCAGTGAAGAAGGGACAGGGCTTTCCTACGAGCAGTACGTC. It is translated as CASSEEGTGLSYEQYV.

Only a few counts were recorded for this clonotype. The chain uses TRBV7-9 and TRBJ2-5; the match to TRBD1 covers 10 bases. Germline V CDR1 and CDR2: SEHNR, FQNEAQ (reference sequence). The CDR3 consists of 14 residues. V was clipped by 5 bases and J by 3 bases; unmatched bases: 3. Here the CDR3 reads CASSVGQGEETQYF. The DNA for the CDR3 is TGTGCCAGCAGCGTAGGACAGGGGGAAGAGACCCAGTACTTC. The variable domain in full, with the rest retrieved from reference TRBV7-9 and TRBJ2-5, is DTGVSQNPRHKITKRGQNVTFRCDPISEHNRLYWYRQTLGQGPEFLTYFQNEAQLEKSRLLSDRFSAERPKGSFSTLEIQRTEQGDSAMYLCASSVGQGEETQYFGPGTRLLVL.

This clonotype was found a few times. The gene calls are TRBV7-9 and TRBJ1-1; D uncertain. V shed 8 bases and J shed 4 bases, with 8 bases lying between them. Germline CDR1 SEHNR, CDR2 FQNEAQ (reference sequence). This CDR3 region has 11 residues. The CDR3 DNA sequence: TGTGCCAGCGGGGAGGGCACTGAAGCTTTCTTT. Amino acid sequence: CASGEGTEAFF.

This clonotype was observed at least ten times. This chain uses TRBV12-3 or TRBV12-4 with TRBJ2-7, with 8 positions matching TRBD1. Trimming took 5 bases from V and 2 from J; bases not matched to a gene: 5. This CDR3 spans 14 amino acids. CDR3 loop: CASSPRQGPYEQYF. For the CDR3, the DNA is TGTGCCAGCAGTCCTCGACAGGGGCCCTACGAGCAGTACTTC.

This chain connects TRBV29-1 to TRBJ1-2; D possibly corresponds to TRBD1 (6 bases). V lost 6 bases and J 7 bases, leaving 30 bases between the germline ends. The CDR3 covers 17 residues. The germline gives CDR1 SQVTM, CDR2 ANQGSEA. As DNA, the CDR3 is TGCAGCGTGTCCGGGCCCCAGAGCAGGGGTTACGGGTCTGGCTACACCTTC. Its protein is CSVSGPQSRGYGSGYTF.

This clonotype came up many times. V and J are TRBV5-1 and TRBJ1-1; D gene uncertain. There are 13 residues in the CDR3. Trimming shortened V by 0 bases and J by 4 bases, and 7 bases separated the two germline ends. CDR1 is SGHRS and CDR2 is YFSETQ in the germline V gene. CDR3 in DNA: TGCGCCAGCAGCTTGGTTCGTTCCACTGAAGCTTTCTTT. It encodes CASSLVRSTEAFF.

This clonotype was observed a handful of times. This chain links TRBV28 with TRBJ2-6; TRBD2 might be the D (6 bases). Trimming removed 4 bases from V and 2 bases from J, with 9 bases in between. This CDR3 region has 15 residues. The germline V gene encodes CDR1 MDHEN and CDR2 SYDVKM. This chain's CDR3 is CASSSWGAGANVLTF. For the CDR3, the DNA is TGTGCCAGCAGTTCTTGGGGGGCTGGGGCCAACGTCCTGACTTTC.

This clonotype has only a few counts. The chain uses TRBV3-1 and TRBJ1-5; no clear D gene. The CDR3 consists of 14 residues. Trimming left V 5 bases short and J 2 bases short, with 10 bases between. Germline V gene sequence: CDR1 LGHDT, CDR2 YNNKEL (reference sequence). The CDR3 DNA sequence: TGTGCCAGCAGCGGAGGAAGGGGCAATCAGCCCCAGCATTTT. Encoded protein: CASSGGRGNQPQHF.

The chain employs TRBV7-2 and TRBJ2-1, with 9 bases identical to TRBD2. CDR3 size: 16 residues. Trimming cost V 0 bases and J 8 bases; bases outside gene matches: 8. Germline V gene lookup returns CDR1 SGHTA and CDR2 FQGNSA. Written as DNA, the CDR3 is TGTGCCAGCAGCTTAGCGCCGGGGACTAGCAACGATGAGCAGTTCTTC. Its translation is CASSLAPGTSNDEQFF.

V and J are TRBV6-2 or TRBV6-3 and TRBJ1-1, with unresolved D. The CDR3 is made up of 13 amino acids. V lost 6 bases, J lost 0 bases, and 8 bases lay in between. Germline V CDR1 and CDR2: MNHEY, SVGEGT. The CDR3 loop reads CASRLTVNTEAFF. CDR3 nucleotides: TGTGCCAGCAGGCTCACAGTGAACACTGAAGCTTTCTTT.

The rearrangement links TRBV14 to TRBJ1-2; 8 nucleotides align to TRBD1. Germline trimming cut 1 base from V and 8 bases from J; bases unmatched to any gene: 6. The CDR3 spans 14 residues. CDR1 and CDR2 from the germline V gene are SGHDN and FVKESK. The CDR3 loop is CASSQGRTGLGYTF. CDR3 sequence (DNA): TGTGCCAGCAGCCAAGGCCGGACAGGGCTGGGCTACACCTTC. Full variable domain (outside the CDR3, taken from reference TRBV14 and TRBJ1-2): EAGVTQFPSHSVIEKGQTVTLRCDPISGHDNLYWYRRVMGKEIKFLLHFVKESKQDESGMPNNRFLAERTGGTYSTLKVQPAELEDSGVYFCASSQGRTGLGYTFGSGTRLTVV.

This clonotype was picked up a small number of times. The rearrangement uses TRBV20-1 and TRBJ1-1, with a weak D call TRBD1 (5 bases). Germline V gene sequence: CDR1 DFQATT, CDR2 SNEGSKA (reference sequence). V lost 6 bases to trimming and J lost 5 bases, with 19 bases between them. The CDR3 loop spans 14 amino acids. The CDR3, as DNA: TGCAGTGCCCCCAGCGGGGGTTTAGGAACTGAAGCTTTCTTT. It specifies CSAPSGGLGTEAFF.

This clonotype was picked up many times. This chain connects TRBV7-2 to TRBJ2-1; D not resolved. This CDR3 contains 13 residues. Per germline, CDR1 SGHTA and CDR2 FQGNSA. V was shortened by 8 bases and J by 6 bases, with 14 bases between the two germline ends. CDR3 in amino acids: CASRPVGVNEQFF. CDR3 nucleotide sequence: TGTGCCAGCCGTCCGGTTGGGGTCAATGAGCAGTTCTTC. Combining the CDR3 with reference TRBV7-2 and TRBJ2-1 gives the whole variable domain GAGVSQSPSNKVTEKGKDVELRCDPISGHTALYWYRQSLGQGLEFLIYFQGNSAPDKSGLPSDRFSAERTGGSVSTLTIQRTQQEDSAVYLCASRPVGVNEQFFGPGTRLTVL.